This T cell receptor beta chain was found in a study of early T cells in non-severe SARS-CoV-2 infection. Overall study: Alpha and beta chains were unpaired, from unsorted whole-blood bulk RNA. Overall study findings and caveats: Matches to VDJdb favored anti-spike CD8 responses and missed private and CD4 specificities.

The TCR library protocol attached unique molecular identifiers to the individual cDNA molecules. Via MiXCR, TCRdb re-called the 5' RACE reads, giving one row per CDR3 protein. The data contain approximately 83,000 distinct CDR3 sequences, 11% to 15% of them seen just once; the ten biggest clones take up roughly 11%. Germline assignment: CDR1 SNHLY and CDR2 FYNNEI. The V gene lost 8 bases and the J gene lost 0 bases, with 14 bases spanning the gap. The CDR3 loop spans 14 amino acids. Remarks on this clonotype: Its target is unknown.

V usage is TRBV2 and J usage is TRBJ2-7; possibly TRBD2 for D (5 bases). The clonotype originates from an adult who was a healthcare worker with PCR-confirmed SARS-CoV-2 infection or an uninfected control (not recorded which). The sequencing input was whole blood. For the CDR3, the DNA is TGTGCCAGCGGAGGTCTCCGGAGCTCCTACGAGCAGTACTTC. Its translation: CASGGLRSSYEQYF.